A selection of T cell receptor beta chains follows, all from one sample in a study of a mutant IDH1 vaccine in newly diagnosed glioma. Here immunoSEQ multiplex PCR was the method, and the copy in TCRdb shows in-frame clones only, minus some. There are 50,000 to 75,000 clones in the sample; 74% occur only once, and roughly 5% lies in the top ten. These receptors have no identified antigens. The specimen was PBMCs, collected from a glioma patient whose treatment included an IDH1 peptide vaccine. The receptor source for this set is a man in his fifties with glioma. Both conserved end residues are part of each CDR3. A D gene is named only where the DNA matches it firmly. The listing skips clone size in some rows; elsewhere it reads once, few, many or a size class.

clone_size,v_call,d_call,cdr3_length,j_call,cdr3_nt,cdr3_aa
.,TRBV9,TRBD2,16,TRBJ2-2,TGTGCCAGCAGCGTAGCGGGGGGGCCGGGCACCGGGGAGCTGTTTTTT,CASSVAGGPGTGELFF
few,TRBV10-3,.,14,TRBJ2-3,TGTGCCATCAGGCTCGATCTATCAACAGATACGCAGTATTTT,CAIRLDLSTDTQYF
.,TRBV18,.,16,TRBJ1-2,TGTGCCAGCTCCCCACGCGGAGAAGGTCGGGGCTATGGCTACACCTTC,CASSPRGEGRGYGYTF
.,TRBV6-5,.,15,TRBJ1-1,TGTGCCAGCCGCTTATCTGAGGGCGTGTGGACTGAAGCTTTCTTT,CASRLSEGVWTEAFF
once,TRBV6-6,TRBD1,14,TRBJ2-7,TGTGCCAGCACACCCGGGACAGGATACTACGAGCAGTACTTC,CASTPGTGYYEQYF
.,TRBV30,TRBD2,14,TRBJ2-7,TGTGCCTGGAGTGTACTAGCGGGGGTCTACGAGCAGTACTTC,CAWSVLAGVYEQYF
.,TRBV9,.,14,TRBJ1-2,TGTGCCAGCAGCGTAGGGACAAACTCGGGTGGCTACACCTTC,CASSVGTNSGGYTF
few,TRBV7-9,.,14,TRBJ1-1,TGTGCCAGCAGCCTGGGTGGGGCTTCCCCTAGAGCTTTCTTT,CASSLGGASPRAFF
.,TRBV6-5,.,12,TRBJ1-1,TGTGCCAGCATCGACAAGAACACTGAAGCTTTCTTT,CASIDKNTEAFF
.,TRBV6-4,.,11,TRBJ2-3,TGTGCCAGCAGTGTGGACGGTACGCAGTATTTT,CASSVDGTQYF
.,TRBV5-1,TRBD1,15,TRBJ2-7,TGCGCCAGCAGCTTACAGGGACAGACCACCTACGAGCAGTACTTC,CASSLQGQTTYEQYF
.,TRBV19,.,17,TRBJ1-1,TGTGCCAGTACCTCAGACCGTGGGGGTTGGGCGAACACTGAAGCTTTCTTT,CASTSDRGGWANTEAFF
.,TRBV7-9,.,14,TRBJ1-4,TGTGCCAGCAGCTTAGTTACAGGGAATGAAAAACTGTTTTTT,CASSLVTGNEKLFF
.,TRBV20-1,.,11,TRBJ2-5,TGCAGTGCCGGGCCCTTGGAGACCCAGTACTTC,CSAGPLETQYF
.,TRBV5-8,.,12,TRBJ1-6,TGTGCCAGCACCTCCTTGGATTCACCCCTCCACTTT,CASTSLDSPLHF
.,TRBV18,.,14,TRBJ1-1,TGTGCCAGCTCAGAAAGACAGAAGAACACTGAAGCTTTCTTT,CASSERQKNTEAFF
.,TRBV4-2,TRBD2,17,TRBJ2-3,TGTGCCAGCAGCCAAAGAACTAGCGGGGGGGTCACAGATACGCAGTATTTT,CASSQRTSGGVTDTQYF
.,TRBV20-1,.,11,TRBJ1-2,TGCAGTGCTGGAAAGGGGTACGGCTACACCTTC,CSAGKGYGYTF
.,TRBV6-5,TRBD1,14,TRBJ2-1,TGTGCCAGCAGGGGGACAGGGGGGTTCAGTGAGCAGTTCTTC,CASRGTGGFSEQFF
.,TRBV29-1,.,13,TRBJ1-1,TGCAGCGCCAGACAGCTCATGAACACTGAAGCTTTCTTT,CSARQLMNTEAFF
few,TRBV2,.,11,TRBJ2-5,TGTGCCAGCAGTGATCGGGAGACCCAGTACTTC,CASSDRETQYF
.,TRBV19,.,13,TRBJ2-1,TGTGCCAGTAGTATTGCGTCGGCGAATGAGCAGTTCTTC,CASSIASANEQFF
.,TRBV30,TRBD1,15,TRBJ1-5,TGTGCCTGGAGTGAGGGGGCGACAGGGTGGCAGCCCCAGCATTTT,CAWSEGATGWQPQHF
.,TRBV30,.,14,TRBJ1-5,TGTGCCTGGAACCAGGGGACTAGCAATCAGCCCCAGCATTTT,CAWNQGTSNQPQHF